The present T cell receptor (beta chain) was sequenced within a study of glioma-infiltrating T cells. Study context: Glioblastomas were WHO grade IV, sampled at first diagnosis; low-grade were grade II.

Amplification of TCR alpha and beta CDR3 regions from RNA used iRepertoire nested multiplex PCR. TCRdb reanalysed the multiplex PCR reads using MiXCR and keeps one entry per CDR3 protein. The sample lists 300,000 to 450,000 distinct CDR3 sequences; 41% were seen once. The V end was cut by 0 bases, the J end by 9 bases, with 15 bases between. Looked up from germline, CDR1 is LGHNA and CDR2 is YSLEER. The CDR3 contains 15 residues. This clonotype originated in a human donor with low-grade glioma or glioblastoma, undergoing nonglioma brain surgery, or in good health (not recorded which). This chain links TRBV4-3 with TRBJ2-1, with no clear D. Sample: glioma tissue, nonneoplastic brain tissue, or PBMCs (not recorded which). The CDR3 sequence is CASSQDFPPGREQFF. The CDR3 DNA sequence: TGCGCCAGCAGCCAAGATTTCCCCCCGGGTCGTGAGCAGTTCTTC.